The T cell receptor (beta chain) described here comes from a study of graft-versus-host responses after intestinal transplantation (dated by TCRdb to 2020 to 2022). In the study overall: Multivisceral, liver-intestinal, or isolated intestinal transplants were received by the recipients. All recipients received anti-thymocyte globulin induction followed by maintenance tacrolimus and steroids for about three years. Graft-versus-host and host-versus-graft alloreactive T cell clones were tracked in the graft, circulation and bone marrow after intestinal transplantation using bulk TCR-beta CDR3 sequencing. To identify alloreactive clones, pre-transplant mixed lymphocyte reaction products were sequenced and then compared with unstimulated pre-transplant donor and recipient T cells. The cohort enrolled about two dozen intestinal transplant recipients, one of whom was a retransplant, and a few patients without pretransplant specimens were excluded. Donor T cell macrochimerism was defined as a peak of at least 4% donor T cells among recipient peripheral blood mononuclear cells. Rather than going through the commercial service, samples from a few later patients were sequenced in-house on an Illumina MiSeq and processed with MiXCR. Overall study outcomes, separate from this receptor: Early after transplant, peak levels of circulating GvH clones were associated with declines in HvG clones. The relatively low number and heterogeneity of intestinal transplant patients limited the conclusions. GvH clones were detected in recipient bone marrow, and some appeared earlier in ileal mucosa or blood, consistent with an intestinal mucosal origin. In the allografts of patients with donor T cell macrochimerism, GvH to HvG T cell clonal ratios were high.

The time point label for this specimen denotes: cells obtained before transplantation from donor or recipient. CD3+CD4+ and CD3+CD8+ populations were FACS-sorted from unstimulated pre-transplant donor and recipient cells taken from spleen or lymph nodes. The CDR3 measures 20 amino acids from cysteine to phenylalanine. Of all the DNA, just the CDR3 is kept, 60 bases in frame from base 1. Taken from the germline V gene, the CDR1 and CDR2 loops are SGHNT and YENEEA. Relative to germline, V is 8 bases shorter and J is 0 bases shorter, with 29 bases between their ends. The library came from the immunoSEQ multiplex PCR assay. For most patients, genomic DNA was isolated with the Qiagen DNeasy Blood and Tissue Kit and shipped frozen to Adaptive Biotechnologies for TCR sequencing. High-throughput TCR-beta CDR3 sequencing of genomic DNA from most patients was performed by Adaptive Biotechnologies. Regarding the original processing steps: Adaptive's ImmunoSEQ software was the source of the TCR sequencing data for 15 to 20 patients, while a few other patients were processed with MiXCR and VDJtools. To correct CD4 versus CD8 sorting errors, any sequence found in both subsets at a frequency ratio below 5:1 was removed. Because the origin of CDR3 nucleotide sequences shared between donor and recipient could not be assigned, those sequences were removed. Alloreactive clones required at least 2-fold expansion over unstimulated cells and minimum CFSE-low frequency of 0.002% (template counts) or 0.001% (read counts). Clones were considered mappable if detected in sequenced pre-transplant spleen, lymph node, or MLR CFSE-low populations of the donor or recipient. Cumulative frequency of alloreactive clones was calculated as a percentage of all sequences weighted by copy number. TCRdb mirrors the immuneACCESS table, restricted to in-frame sequences. Some clones are absent from its copies; in checked studies, under half trace to an unresolved V gene, and the reason for the others is unknown. The V and J calls and clone size come from that table; D and trimming were worked out from the DNA. For this sample there are approximately 97,000 clones; approximately 90% appear just once. The top ten hold around 0.067% of the sample.

As for this clone: Its antigen remains undetermined. There are no base qualities to consult, and no much larger clone falls within one base.

The TCR was taken from a human donor who was the organ donor for an intestinal transplant. The sample here was unstimulated CD8+ T cells sorted from spleen or lymph node cells, taken before transplant. The chain links TRBV11-3 with TRBJ2-1, with the identity of the D gene unclear. The CDR3 region has the sequence CASSIRPWMTLTSSYNEQFF. In nucleotide form, the sequence is TGTGCCAGCTCCATCCGCCCATGGATGACATTAACGAGCTCCTACAATGAGCAGTTCTTC.